Following are 8 T cell receptor beta chains from one sample sequenced in a study of shared clonotypes between healthy human individuals. TCRdb's copy holds only in-frame clones and misses some; the assay was immunoSEQ multiplex PCR. The sample holds around 690,000 clones; 90% are singletons and the top ten take 34%. Material: memory CD8+ T cells from PBMCs. The subset here: CD45RO+ cells pooled with CCR7-negative TemRA cells. These receptor sequences come from a man younger than 35 in good health. Some clones in this sample may be carry-over from other donors' samples.

This rearrangement joins TRBV2 to TRBJ2-7, with a possible D match to TRBD1 (6 bases). The V gene lost 6 bases and the J gene lost 4 bases, with 13 bases spanning the gap. CDR1 SNHLY and CDR2 FYNNEI come from the germline V gene. The CDR3 is made up of 13 amino acids. The DNA for the CDR3 is TGTGCCAGCAGCACCGGGACATCTTACGAGCAGTACTTC. It encodes CASSTGTSYEQYF.

The chain carries TRBV14 and TRBJ2-7; 7 positions match TRBD1. Germline V gives CDR1 SGHDN, CDR2 FVKESK. The CDR3 is made up of 12 amino acids. Trimming at V came to 3 bases and at J to 7 bases, leaving 3 bases not matched to a gene. CDR3 sequence: CASSHQTGEQYF. The CDR3 nucleotides are TGTGCCAGCAGCCATCAGACAGGGGAGCAGTACTTC.

The count of this clone is one. This chain uses TRBV15 with TRBJ2-2, with D perhaps TRBD2 (5 bases). Trimming removed 1 base from V and 0 bases from J, with 12 bases in between. Germline V gene sequence: CDR1 LNHNV, CDR2 YYDKDF (reference sequence). The length of the CDR3 is 17 residues. CDR3 DNA sequence: TGTGCCACCAGCAGAGGTTCGGGGTTCGCGAACACCGGGGAGCTGTTTTTT. Translated, it gives CATSRGSGFANTGELFF. The full variable domain, its missing parts supplied by reference TRBV15 and TRBJ2-2, is DAMVIQNPRYQVTQFGKPVTLSCSQTLNHNVMYWYQQKSSQAPKLLFHYYDKDFNNEADTPDNFQSRRPNTSFCFLDIRSPGLGDTAMYLCATSRGSGFANTGELFFGEGSRLTVL.

The chain couples TRBV19 to TRBJ2-4; no clear D. Germline lookup yields CDR1 LNHDA and CDR2 SQIVND (reference sequence). Trimming removed 5 bases from V and 1 base from J, with 9 bases in between. The CDR3 spans 14 residues. CDR3 residues: CASSPWAAKNIQYF. DNA of the CDR3: TGTGCCAGTAGTCCCTGGGCGGCCAAAAACATTCAGTACTTC.

CDR3 nucleotide sequence: TGTGCCAGCGCAACGGATGGGACAGATACGCAGTATTTT. Translating it yields CASATDGTDTQYF. This chain uses TRBV6-4 with TRBJ2-3, with D unresolved. Trimming cost V 8 bases and J 3 bases, with 12 bases left between them. This CDR3 is built from 13 residues. CDR1 is MRHNA and CDR2 is SNTAGT in the germline V gene.

The chain carries TRBV5-1 and TRBJ2-7; 8 bases are shared with TRBD2. J gave up 2 bases and V 0 bases, and 4 bases lay outside the gene matches. The CDR3 length is 15 residues. Germline lookup yields CDR1 SGHRS and CDR2 YFSETQ. CDR3 protein: CASSLVREGPYEQYF. For the CDR3, the DNA is TGCGCCAGCAGCTTGGTACGGGAGGGCCCCTACGAGCAGTACTTC.

A note on this clone: Mismatch with germline at one junction end may stem from a read error. The V and J genes are TRBV6-5 and TRBJ2-1, with TRBD2 as a possible D gene (5 bases). Germline CDR1 and CDR2: MNHEY and SVGAGI. The CDR3 length is 13 residues. The CDR3 DNA reads as TGTGCCAGCAGTTACAGAGGACTTGGGCCACTCCTCTTC. It translates to CASSYRGLGPLLF.

The chain links TRBV7-6 to TRBJ1-6, with a tentative D call TRBD1 (5 bases). The CDR3 is made up of 18 amino acids. V dropped 0 bases and J dropped 7 bases, with 19 bases sitting between them. CDR1 SGHVS and CDR2 FNYEAQ come from the germline V gene. The DNA of the CDR3 is TGTGCCAGCAGCTTAGCGAGGGGAACCGGGACCTTCAATTCACCCCTCCACTTT. Protein product: CASSLARGTGTFNSPLHF. Full variable domain (outside the CDR3, taken from reference TRBV7-6 and TRBJ1-6): GAGVSQSPRYKVTKRGQDVALRCDPISGHVSLYWYRQALGQGPEFLTYFNYEAQQDKSGLPNDRFSAERPEGSISTLTIQRTEQRDSAMYRCASSLARGTGTFNSPLHFGNGTRLTVT.